What follows are 25 T cell receptor beta chains derived from one specimen sequenced in a study of shared clonotypes between healthy human individuals. Only in-frame clones appear in the TCRdb table, and some are missing; sequencing was by immunoSEQ multiplex PCR. The profile shows more than 400,000 clones, about 72% of them singletons. Sequenced material: PBMCs. The receptors shown here come from a woman aged 40 to 50 in good health. Some clones in this sample may be carry-over from other donors' samples.

The genes are TRBV5-6 and TRBJ2-7, with TRBD1 matching over 9 bases. Germline V gene data show CDR1 as SGHDT and CDR2 as YYEEEE. This CDR3 contains 16 residues. The J segment lost 5 bases and the V segment lost 3 bases, leaving 12 bases of the junction unmatched. CDR3 bases: TGTGCCAGCAGCTCCGCCCGGACAGGGGCCAGACACGAGCAGTACTTC. It translates to CASSSARTGARHEQYF.

The chain combines TRBV28 with TRBJ2-1; 8 positions agree with TRBD2. The V gene end was trimmed by 8 bases and the J gene end by 5 bases; junction bases not matched to a gene: 11. CDR1 and CDR2 from the germline V gene are MDHEN and SYDVKM. There are 15 residues in the CDR3. In DNA form, the CDR3 reads TGTGCCAGCCAAGAAGCGGGAGACCGCGACAATGAGCAGTTCTTC. Translating gives CASQEAGDRDNEQFF.

The gene calls are TRBV10-3 and TRBJ1-3; D call uncertain. CDR1 ENHRY and CDR2 SYGVKD come from the germline V gene. Trimming took off 7 bases at V and 0 bases at J, with 4 bases between the two ends. The CDR3 is 12 residues long. The CDR3 sequence is CAIKSSGNTIYF. The CDR3 bases are TGTGCCATCAAAAGCTCTGGAAACACCATATATTTT.

The J gene is TRBJ2-1, the V gene TRBV19, with D perhaps matching TRBD1 or TRBD2 (5 bases each). The germline V gene encodes CDR1 LNHDA and CDR2 SQIVND (reference sequence). The CDR3 sequence is 15 residues long. Between the trimmed V and J ends, which lost 5 bases and 5 bases, there was a span of 16 bases. The CDR3 nucleotides are TGTGCCAGTAGTCTATCAGGGAGTACCCACAATGAGCAGTTCTTC. It is translated as CASSLSGSTHNEQFF.

Turning to this clone: This may be a read error: a much more frequent sequence differs by one nucleotide. V gene TRBV28 combines with J gene TRBJ1-5, with TRBD1 matching over 7 bases. J lost 7 bases, V lost 3 bases, and 9 bases had no gene match. The germline V gene has CDR1 MDHEN and CDR2 SYDVKM. The CDR3 runs 15 residues. The CDR3 bases are TGTGCCAGCAGTTTTGGGACAGAGGGGGAACAGCCCCAGCATTTT. It encodes CASSFGTEGEQPQHF.

Remarks on this clone: The same CDR3 can be traced to other DNA sequences in this sample. The rearrangement uses TRBV4-2 and TRBJ1-2, with unresolved D. The germline V and J ends were trimmed by 1 base and 4 bases, with 10 bases remaining between them. The CDR3 has 14 amino acids. Germline V lookup: CDR1 LGHNA, CDR2 YNFKEQ. The CDR3 DNA is TGTGCCAGCAGCCAAGGAATTAGAGCCTATGGCTACACCTTC. Translating gives CASSQGIRAYGYTF.

About this clone itself: The sample holds other DNA sequences that translate to the same CDR3. The chain is built from TRBV28 and TRBJ1-1; possibly TRBD1 for D (6 bases). There are 14 residues in the CDR3. V lost 6 bases, J lost 0 bases, and 11 bases lay in between. Germline assignment: CDR1 MDHEN and CDR2 SYDVKM. CDR3 sequence (DNA): TGTGCCAGCAGGCTCGGACAGCTGAACACTGAAGCTTTCTTT. This codes for CASRLGQLNTEAFF.

Note on this clone: The germline gene is not matched at one end of the junction; a read error may be the cause. J is TRBJ1-5 and V is TRBV7-7; D ambiguous. Germline V lookup: CDR1 SSHAT, CDR2 FNYEAQ (reference sequence). The length of the CDR3 is 13 residues. CDR3 sequence reads: CASSLDSNQPQHF. CDR3 DNA sequence: TGTGCTAGCAGCTTAGATAGCAATCAGCCCCAGCATTTT.

Comment on this clone: With a far larger clone one base away, a read error is the likely cause. J is TRBJ1-1 and V is TRBV30; tentative D call: TRBD1 (6 bases). The germline V and J ends were trimmed by 5 bases and 6 bases, with 19 bases remaining between them. The CDR3 covers 14 residues. The V gene's germline CDR1 is GTSNPN and CDR2 SVGIG (reference sequence). DNA of the CDR3: TGTGCCTGGGTCAACACTGGGGGGGCCCCTGAAGCTTTCTTT. It is translated as CAWVNTGGAPEAFF.

The J gene is TRBJ2-7, the V gene TRBV19; 7 bases are a match to TRBD1. The V gene's germline CDR1 is LNHDA and CDR2 SQIVND (reference sequence). There are 15 residues in the CDR3. V trimming: 4 bases; J trimming: 2 bases; junction bases outside the gene matches: 8. The CDR3: CASSTGTASTYEQYF. The CDR3 DNA reads TGTGCCAGTAGTACCGGGACAGCATCTACCTACGAGCAGTACTTC.

About this clone itself: Only one base separates this from a far larger clonotype, so it likely reflects a read error. Other DNA sequences from this sample encode an identical CDR3 as well. The rearrangement joins TRBV6-1 to TRBJ1-2, with D possibly TRBD1 on 6 matching bases. Between the trimmed V and J ends, which lost 4 bases and 2 bases, there was a span of 14 bases. Looked up from germline, CDR1 is MNHNS and CDR2 is SASEGT. The CDR3 runs to 15 residues. The DNA for the CDR3 is TGTGCCAGCAGTGCGACAGGAATAACCAACTATGGCTACACCTTC. It encodes CASSATGITNYGYTF.

This sequence joins TRBV5-1 and TRBJ2-3; D not certain. This CDR3 contains 14 residues. Germline V gives CDR1 SGHRS, CDR2 YFSETQ. V was clipped by 0 bases and J by 7 bases, with 12 bases between them. The CDR3 protein is CASSLDSGGNTQYF. The CDR3, as DNA: TGCGCCAGCAGCTTGGACTCAGGTGGCAATACGCAGTATTTT.

The rearrangement joins TRBV6-6 to TRBJ2-5; the match to TRBD1 covers 7 bases. From germline, CDR1 is MNHNY and CDR2 SVGAGI (reference sequence). V shed 5 bases and J 2 bases; nucleotides not matched to a gene: 5. The CDR3 covers 14 residues. The DNA of the CDR3 is TGTGCCAGCAGTGAGGGGACAGAACAAGAGACCCAGTACTTC. Its protein product is CASSEGTEQETQYF.

The V gene is TRBV6-6, the J gene TRBJ2-2; tentative D call: TRBD1 (6 bases). Looked up from germline, CDR1 is MNHNY and CDR2 is SVGAGI (reference sequence). V dropped 6 bases and J dropped 5 bases, with 13 bases sitting between them. This CDR3 has 14 amino acids. CDR3 protein: CASRTGDTTGELFF. In DNA form, the CDR3 reads TGTGCCAGCAGGACTGGGGACACAACCGGGGAGCTGTTTTTT.

CDR3 region: CASCPLTDTQYF. The DNA for the CDR3 is TGTGCCAGCTGCCCATTAACAGATACGCAGTATTTT. The chain is built from TRBV2 and TRBJ2-3, with D hard to call. The CDR3 has 12 residues. The germline V gene has CDR1 SNHLY and CDR2 FYNNEI. V was clipped by 8 bases and J by 3 bases, with 9 bases between them.

This clone was counted once. The chain is built from TRBV2 and TRBJ2-1; TRBD1 aligns across 10 bases. This CDR3 is 15 amino acids long. Germline V gives CDR1 SNHLY, CDR2 FYNNEI. J was trimmed by 7 bases and V by 7 bases; bases with no gene match: 10. The CDR3 spells CASNLDRGHQNEQFF. CDR3 DNA sequence: TGTGCCAGCAACCTAGACAGGGGGCATCAGAATGAGCAGTTCTTC.

This chain joins TRBV21-1 and TRBJ1-1; no DNA check was done on the table's D call, TRBD1. TRBV21-1 is a listed pseudogene. The CDR3 extends over 14 amino acids. The CDR3 protein is CASCPQGLNTEAFF. The DNA of the CDR3 is TGTGCCAGCTGTCCACAGGGTTTGAACACTGAAGCTTTCTTT.

This clone was counted at least ten times. The rearrangement joins TRBV28 to TRBJ1-6; D is uncertain. With 2 bases removed from V and 9 bases from J, the gap between germline ends came to 11 bases. The germline gives CDR1 MDHEN, CDR2 SYDVKM. The CDR3 is 14 residues long. CDR3 DNA: TGTGCCAGCAGTTTAGGTGGCGGTGGTTCACCCCTCCACTTT. Translating gives CASSLGGGGSPLHF.

V gene TRBV5-5 combines with J gene TRBJ2-5; D might be TRBD2 (5 bases). The CDR3 has 15 residues. Germline V gene lookup returns CDR1 SGHKS and CDR2 YYEKEE (reference sequence). V was pared by 0 bases and J by 2 bases, with 11 bases between. Written as DNA, the CDR3 is TGTGCCAGCAGCTTGGGGGGAGAAAGGCAAGAGACCCAGTACTTC. It encodes CASSLGGERQETQYF.

The V gene is TRBV10-3, the J gene TRBJ2-7; TRBD1 aligns across 9 bases. V was pared by 6 bases and J by 2 bases, with 8 bases of the junction left unmatched. This CDR3 comprises 15 residues. In germline, CDR1 is ENHRY, CDR2 SYGVKD. The CDR3 DNA reads as TGTGCCATCAGCGAGGGACAGGGATTAGCCTACGAGCAGTACTTC. It is translated as CAISEGQGLAYEQYF.

This clone was seen only a few times. The J gene is TRBJ1-1, the V gene TRBV7-9; a weak D match, TRBD1 (5 bases). V was clipped by 5 bases and J by 0 bases, with 16 bases between them. This CDR3 region has 16 residues. CDR1 is SEHNR and CDR2 is FQNEAQ in the germline V gene (reference sequence). CDR3 DNA: TGTGCCAGCAGCCCCCCCGGGGGAAGGATGAACACTGAAGCTTTCTTT. Translated: CASSPPGGRMNTEAFF.

Concerning this clone itself: The germline gene is not matched at one end of the junction; a read error may be the cause. The gene calls are TRBV27 and TRBJ2-3, with TRBD2 identical over 16 bases. CDR1 is MNHEY and CDR2 is SMNVEV in the germline V gene (reference sequence). This CDR3 contains 20 residues. CDR3 sequence reads: CAGSLREPGLAGGLANTQYF. In nucleotides, the CDR3 is TGTGCCGGCAGTTTACGAGAGCCGGGACTAGCGGGAGGGCTGGCAAATACGCAGTATTTT.

V gene TRBV27 combines with J gene TRBJ2-4, with 8 bases that match TRBD1. Germline V CDR1 and CDR2: MNHEY, SMNVEV (reference sequence). V shed 5 bases, J shed 6 bases, and the junction held 6 bases outside the gene matches. CDR3 size: 14 residues. CDR3 DNA: TGTGCCAGCAGTGTAGGACAGGGAATAAACATTCAGTACTTC. It codes for CASSVGQGINIQYF.

V is TRBV27 and J is TRBJ2-7; 7 bases are a match to TRBD1. J was trimmed by 3 bases and V by 4 bases; bases with no gene match: 3. CDR1 MNHEY and CDR2 SMNVEV come from the germline V gene (reference sequence). The CDR3 totals 13 residues. The CDR3 spells CASSWGTDYEQYF. In nucleotides, the CDR3 is TGTGCCAGCAGTTGGGGGACAGACTACGAGCAGTACTTC.

This clone was detected only once. This chain links TRBV27 with TRBJ2-3, with TRBD2 as a possible D gene (6 bases). The CDR3 covers 13 residues. Trimming took off 5 bases at V and 4 bases at J, with 10 bases between the two ends. CDR1 MNHEY and CDR2 SMNVEV come from the germline V gene (reference sequence). Here the CDR3 reads CASSGGPADTQYF. CDR3 DNA sequence: TGTGCCAGCAGTGGAGGGCCGGCAGATACGCAGTATTTT.